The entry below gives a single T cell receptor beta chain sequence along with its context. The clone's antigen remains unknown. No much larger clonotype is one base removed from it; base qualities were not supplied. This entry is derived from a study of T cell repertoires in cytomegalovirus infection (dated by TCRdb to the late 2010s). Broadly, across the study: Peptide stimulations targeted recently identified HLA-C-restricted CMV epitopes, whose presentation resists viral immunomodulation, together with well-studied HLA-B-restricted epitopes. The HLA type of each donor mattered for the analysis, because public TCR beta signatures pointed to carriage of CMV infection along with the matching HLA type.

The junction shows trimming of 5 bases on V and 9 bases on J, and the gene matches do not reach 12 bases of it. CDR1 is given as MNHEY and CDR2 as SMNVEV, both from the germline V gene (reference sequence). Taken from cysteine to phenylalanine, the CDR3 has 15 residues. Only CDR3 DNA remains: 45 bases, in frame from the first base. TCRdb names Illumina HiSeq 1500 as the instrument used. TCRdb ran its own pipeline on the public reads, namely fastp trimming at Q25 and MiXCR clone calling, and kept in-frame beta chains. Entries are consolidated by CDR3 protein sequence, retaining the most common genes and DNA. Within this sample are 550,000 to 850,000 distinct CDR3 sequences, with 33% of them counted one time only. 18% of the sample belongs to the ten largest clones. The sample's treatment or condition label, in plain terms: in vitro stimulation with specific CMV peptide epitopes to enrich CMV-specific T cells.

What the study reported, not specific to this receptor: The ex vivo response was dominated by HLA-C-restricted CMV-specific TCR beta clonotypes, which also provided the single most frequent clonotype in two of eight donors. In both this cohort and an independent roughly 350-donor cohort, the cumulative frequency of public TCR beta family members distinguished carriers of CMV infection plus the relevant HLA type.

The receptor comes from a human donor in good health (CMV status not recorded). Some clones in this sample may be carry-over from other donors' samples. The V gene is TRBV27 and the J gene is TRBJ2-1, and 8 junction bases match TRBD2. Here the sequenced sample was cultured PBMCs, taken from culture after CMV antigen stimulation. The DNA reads TGTGCCAGCAGTCCACCGGGACTAGAAGGCGGTGAGCAGTTCTTC. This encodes CASSPPGLEGGEQFF.